This T cell receptor (beta chain) was sequenced for a study of PD-1 blockade in classical Hodgkin lymphoma. Study-level background: Once every 2 weeks, patients received intravenous nivolumab at 3 mg/kg.

Clones were read by immunoSEQ multiplex PCR, and TCRdb kept only the in-frame ones, dropping some. Of 10,000 to 15,000 clones listed, roughly 84% are singletons. With no exception, relapse followed autologous stem cell transplantation in all patients, and brentuximab vedotin exposure varied. Best responses were complete response, partial response or progressive disease. Germline V lookup: CDR1 SGHDT, CDR2 YYEEEE. Germline trimming cut 0 bases from V and 4 bases from J; bases unmatched to any gene: 13. The CDR3 consists of 19 residues. A word on this clone: Its antigen is currently unknown. Additional DNA sequences in this sample encode the identical CDR3.

Study-level results: Researchers reported that CD4+ TCR diversity, though not CD8+, rose significantly by C4D1.

The source of this sequence is a human donor with classical Hodgkin lymphoma. The chain links TRBV5-6 to TRBJ1-1; 12 nucleotides align to TRBD1. Material: peripheral blood mononuclear cells (PBMCs), obtained at baseline. The DNA of the CDR3 is TGTGCCAGCAGCTTGGCCAGCGGGACAGGGGGCTTATGGGGCACTGAAGCTTTCTTT. This gives the protein CASSLASGTGGLWGTEAFF.